The 18 T cell receptor beta chains below were found in one sample sequenced in a study of cytomegalovirus exposure and HLA in healthy donors. Vbeta (60) and Jbeta (13) primers were used in the PCR. Only in-frame clones appear in the TCRdb table, and some are missing; sequencing was by immunoSEQ multiplex PCR. The sample carries 140,000 or so clones, approximately 79% recorded once. Sequencing was done on a sample of PBMCs. All receptors derive from a woman aged 25 to 45 in good health and CMV-seronegative.

The CDR3 protein is CASSLVLAGGQETQYF. DNA for the CDR3: TGCGCCAGCAGCTTGGTGTTAGCGGGGGGCCAAGAGACCCAGTACTTC. The chain uses TRBV5-1 and TRBJ2-5; 10 bases agree with TRBD2. J gave up 1 base and V 0 bases, and 3 bases lay outside the gene matches. The CDR3 runs to 16 residues. Germline V lookup: CDR1 SGHRS, CDR2 YFSETQ.

The V gene is TRBV6-6, the J gene TRBJ2-7; D call uncertain. CDR1 is MNHNY, CDR2 SVGAGI, per germline (reference sequence). The CDR3 loop spans 14 amino acids. The V end lost 7 bases, the J end lost 0 bases, and 13 bases lay between the germline ends. DNA for the CDR3: TGTGCCAGCACCCCTGTGAGGAACTCCTACGAGCAGTACTTC. Translating gives CASTPVRNSYEQYF.

The rearrangement links TRBV28 to TRBJ2-1; D might be TRBD2 (5 bases). V dropped 6 bases and J dropped 2 bases, with 11 bases sitting between them. Germline V gene sequence: CDR1 MDHEN, CDR2 SYDVKM. The CDR3 is 14 residues long. The CDR3 loop reads CASRPAVTYNEQFF. The CDR3 DNA is TGTGCCAGCAGGCCAGCGGTGACCTACAATGAGCAGTTCTTC.

This sequence joins TRBV4-1 and TRBJ2-1; 8 nucleotides line up with TRBD2. This CDR3 region has 17 residues. Germline CDR1 is MGHRA and CDR2 is YSYEKL. Losses at the gene ends were 0 bases for V and 6 bases for J; bases not matched to a gene: 10. DNA for the CDR3: TGCGCCAGCAGCCAAGATCGGCTCGGGGGGGGCGGCAATGAGCAGTTCTTC. Its protein product is CASSQDRLGGGGNEQFF.

The CDR3 region is CASSPIALQGADEQFF. The CDR3 nucleotides read TGTGCCAGCAGTCCGATCGCCTTACAGGGGGCTGATGAGCAGTTCTTC. The chain carries TRBV27 and TRBJ2-1; TRBD1 agrees at 9 bases. This CDR3 is built from 16 residues. CDR1 MNHEY and CDR2 SMNVEV come from the germline V gene (reference sequence). V was clipped by 5 bases and J by 8 bases; unmatched bases: 13.

This clone was detected only a few times. The chain couples TRBV15 to TRBJ2-7; no definite D call. In germline, CDR1 is LNHNV, CDR2 YYDKDF (reference sequence). V lost 8 bases to trimming and J lost 0 bases, with 14 bases between them. The CDR3 has 14 amino acids. This chain's CDR3 is CATSEQAPSYEQYF. As DNA, the CDR3 is TGTGCCACCTCCGAGCAGGCTCCCTCCTACGAGCAGTACTTC. Using reference TRBV15 and TRBJ2-7 for the parts outside the CDR3, the full variable domain is DAMVIQNPRYQVTQFGKPVTLSCSQTLNHNVMYWYQQKSSQAPKLLFHYYDKDFNNEADTPDNFQSRRPNTSFCFLDIRSPGLGDTAMYLCATSEQAPSYEQYFGPGTRLTVT.

A single count supports this clone. Sequence at one end of the junction differs from germline and may be a read error. The chain links TRBV7-9 to TRBJ1-5, with 7 bases that match TRBD1. The germline gives CDR1 SEHNR, CDR2 FQNEAQ (reference sequence). The CDR3 spans 18 residues. DNA of the CDR3: TGTTCCAGCAGCTTAGAACGGCTAGGGGGCTTCGGCAATCAGCCCCAGCATTTT. This sequence encodes CSSSLERLGGFGNQPQHF.

The chain is built from TRBV7-2 and TRBJ1-2; 8 bases are a match to TRBD1. The germline gives CDR1 SGHTA, CDR2 FQGNSA. CDR3 length equals 14 residues. V lost 2 bases, J lost 4 bases, and 3 bases stayed unmatched. The CDR3 loop is CASSLTDRGYGYTF. Here the CDR3 DNA reads TGTGCCAGCAGCTTAACCGACAGGGGCTATGGCTACACCTTC.

The rearrangement links TRBV6-5 to TRBJ1-2, with D unresolved. Deletions cut 0 bases from V and 3 bases from J, with 11 bases between. This CDR3 is built from 15 residues. Germline V gene data show CDR1 as MNHEY and CDR2 as SVGAGI. CDR3 sequence: CASSYSRNADYGYTF. As DNA, the CDR3 is TGTGCCAGCAGTTACTCGAGGAACGCCGACTATGGCTACACCTTC.

As regards this clone: Being one base from a much bigger clone, this may be a read error. Other DNA sequences in this specimen translate into the identical CDR3. The rearrangement links TRBV5-1 to TRBJ2-1; 9 bases line up with TRBD2. J was trimmed by 3 bases and V by 0 bases; bases with no gene match: 1. The CDR3 has 15 amino acids. Looked up from germline, CDR1 is SGHRS and CDR2 is YFSETQ. CDR3 residues: CASSLELAGYNEQFF. Here the CDR3 DNA reads TGCGCCAGCAGCTTGGAACTAGCGGGCTACAATGAGCAGTTCTTC.

The V and J genes are TRBV6-5 and TRBJ1-1; a possible D gene is TRBD1 (6 bases). Germline-derived CDR1 and CDR2 are MNHEY and SVGAGI. V was clipped by 0 bases and J by 3 bases, with 11 bases between them. The CDR3 has 15 residues. The DNA of the CDR3 is TGTGCCAGCAGTTACTCTGGGGGCCTGGACACTGAAGCTTTCTTT. Its translation is CASSYSGGLDTEAFF.

The V and J genes are TRBV11-2 and TRBJ2-2, with 9 bases that match TRBD1. With 2 bases clipped from V and 4 bases from J, the junction kept 5 bases outside the gene matches. Per the germline V gene, CDR1 is SGHAT and CDR2 is FQNNGV. The CDR3 totals 16 residues. DNA for the CDR3: TGTGCCAGCAGCTTATTCGGGACAGGGATCACCGGGGAGCTGTTTTTT. Amino acids: CASSLFGTGITGELFF.

The chain employs TRBV7-8 and TRBJ2-7, with TRBD1 as a possible D gene (5 bases). Germline lookup yields CDR1 SGHVS and CDR2 FQNEAQ. This CDR3 has 16 amino acids. V lost 0 bases and J 5 bases, leaving 17 bases between the germline ends. The DNA of the CDR3 is TGTGCCAGCAGCTTAGCGGTTGAACAGGTCATACACGAGCAGTACTTC. Translation gives CASSLAVEQVIHEQYF.

The rearrangement links TRBV5-5 to TRBJ1-4; D is unresolved. The CDR3 runs to 15 residues. The germline V gene encodes CDR1 SGHKS and CDR2 YYEKEE (reference sequence). The germline V and J ends were trimmed by 0 bases and 0 bases, with 6 bases remaining between them. The CDR3: CASSLGGATNEKLFF. The CDR3 coding sequence is TGTGCCAGCAGCTTGGGCGGGGCAACTAATGAAAAACTGTTTTTT.

This chain links TRBV9 with TRBJ2-5; no definite D call. The J call may not be correct, given that the DNA end is closer to TRBJ2-7. Germline V gene lookup returns CDR1 SGDLS and CDR2 YYNGEE. This CDR3 comprises 14 residues. CDR3 protein: CASSVGPDDYEQYF. CDR3 bases: TGTGCCAGCAGCGTCGGGCCAGACGACTACGAGCAGTACTTC.

V is TRBV29-1 and J is TRBJ2-3, with D maybe TRBD2 (6 bases). This CDR3 has 14 residues. Trimming removed 4 bases at V and 5 bases at J, with 16 bases between. From germline, CDR1 is SQVTM and CDR2 ANQGSEA. CDR3 amino acids: CSVAPTGARDTQYF. CDR3 bases: TGCAGCGTTGCGCCTACGGGAGCTAGAGATACGCAGTATTTT.

The genes are TRBV7-9 and TRBJ2-1; D uncertain. The CDR3 length is 13 residues. With 1 base removed from V and 6 bases from J, the gap between germline ends came to 7 bases. The germline CDR1 and CDR2 sequences are SEHNR and FQNEAQ (reference sequence). The CDR3 DNA reads as TGTGCCAGCAGCTTAGGTACGGTCAATGAGCAGTTCTTC. Protein product: CASSLGTVNEQFF.

This chain uses TRBV16 with TRBJ1-1, with D perhaps matching TRBD1 (5 bases). This CDR3 comprises 15 residues. Germline V CDR1 and CDR2: KGHSY, FQNENV. V shed 4 bases and J shed 6 bases, with 18 bases lying between them. CDR3 sequence reads: CASSLAGSQGAEAFF. In DNA form, the CDR3 reads TGTGCCAGCAGCCTAGCCGGGAGTCAGGGCGCTGAAGCTTTCTTT. Using reference TRBV16 and TRBJ1-1 for the parts outside the CDR3, the full variable domain is GEEVAQTPKHLVRGEGQKAKLYCAPIKGHSYVFWYQQVLKNEFKFLISFQNENVFDETGMPKERFSAKCLPNSPCSLEIQATKLEDSAVYFCASSLAGSQGAEAFFGQGTRLTVV.